The subject of this entry is one T cell receptor (beta chain). These data originate in a study of metastatic and nonmetastatic thyroid tumors. Study information: Blood and tumor or nodule tissue repertoires from malignant and benign thyroid patients were compared.

TCRdb reassembled clones from the PCR reads with MiXCR. This sample has about 23,000 clones; 20% to 30% occur once, and the top ten carry approximately 5.5%. No treatment had been given to any patient before thyroid surgery. This clonotype was sampled from a female donor with papillary thyroid cancer or a benign thyroid nodule (not recorded which). Some clones in this sample may be carry-over from other donors' samples. The sample taken for sequencing was tumor tissue.

The CDR3 DNA reads as TGCGCCAGCAGCACAAGTCTCTATGGGGCCAACGTCCTGACTTTC. Its translation is CASSTSLYGANVLTF. This sequence joins TRBV5-1 and TRBJ2-6; no clear D gene. CDR1 and CDR2 (germline): SGHRS, YFSETQ. CDR3 length equals 15 residues. Trimming took off 4 bases at V and 3 bases at J, with 11 bases between the two ends.